One and the same sample provided the 16 T cell receptor beta chains below, sequenced in a study of a mutant IDH1 vaccine in newly diagnosed glioma. Clones were read by immunoSEQ multiplex PCR, and TCRdb kept only the in-frame ones, dropping some. The sample consists of 35,000 to 45,000 clones, around 79% of them appearing once. These receptors have no identified antigens. Time point: week 23, last vaccination. Each dose of the vaccine consisted of 300 ug of mutant IDH1 20-mer peptide, with topical imiquimod. The input for sequencing was PBMCs, taken from a glioma patient whose treatment included an IDH1 peptide vaccine. These TCRs come from a woman in her forties with glioma. Some clones in this sample may be carry-over from other donors' samples.

This clone is judged medium-sized. The J gene is TRBJ1-1, the V gene TRBV6-4; D possibly corresponds to TRBD1 (5 bases). Between the trimmed V and J ends, which lost 6 bases and 8 bases, there was a span of 22 bases. Per germline, CDR1 MRHNA and CDR2 SNTAGT. The CDR3 has 15 amino acids. Here the CDR3 reads CASRISPGSRLEAFF. For the CDR3, the DNA is TGTGCCAGCAGAATAAGCCCAGGGTCCCGATTGGAAGCTTTCTTT.

The chain joins TRBV18 to TRBJ1-1; D gene uncertain. CDR1 is KGHSH, CDR2 LQKENI, per germline. This CDR3 spans 14 amino acids. The ends were cut back, 3 bases at V and 3 bases at J, with 11 bases in the middle. In DNA, the CDR3 is TGTGCCAGCTCACCTGGAGGGCCCTACACTGAAGCTTTCTTT. It translates to CASSPGGPYTEAFF.

The chain is built from TRBV9 and TRBJ2-7; TRBD2 matches at 9 bases. The germline CDR1 and CDR2 sequences are SGDLS and YYNGEE. J lost 0 bases, V lost 4 bases, and 8 bases had no gene match. The CDR3 has 16 residues. CDR3 sequence reads: CASSPTSGSISYEQYF. In nucleotides, the CDR3 is TGTGCCAGCAGCCCGACTAGCGGAAGTATCTCCTACGAGCAGTACTTC.

This sequence joins TRBV4-3 and TRBJ1-1; D uncertain. V lost 1 base and J 7 bases, leaving 10 bases between the germline ends. CDR3 length equals 13 residues. The germline gives CDR1 LGHNA, CDR2 YSLEER. The CDR3 here is CASSQASGNEAFF. The CDR3 DNA sequence: TGCGCCAGCAGCCAAGCGTCGGGAAATGAAGCTTTCTTT.

The J gene is TRBJ2-1, the V gene TRBV19, with 13 bases matching TRBD2. The CDR3 sequence is 15 residues long. Trimming took 6 bases from V and 8 from J; bases not matched to a gene: 7. Germline lookup yields CDR1 LNHDA and CDR2 SQIVND (reference sequence). CDR3 nucleotides: TGTGCCAGTAGCCTCACTAGCGGGAGGGGACATGAGCAGTTCTTC. Protein sequence: CASSLTSGRGHEQFF.

This clone was recorded once. The rearrangement links TRBV5-1 to TRBJ1-4; TRBD1 might be the D (6 bases). This CDR3 is 14 amino acids long. Germline V lookup: CDR1 SGHRS, CDR2 YFSETQ. V lost 7 bases, J lost 0 bases, and 10 bases lay in between. Here the CDR3 reads CASRQEATNEKLFF. The CDR3, as DNA: TGCGCCAGCCGACAGGAGGCAACTAATGAAAAACTGTTTTTT.

V usage is TRBV11-1 and J usage is TRBJ1-2; D not certain. The CDR3 totals 13 residues. Germline V CDR1 and CDR2: SGHAT, FQDESV (reference sequence). Trimming shortened V by 4 bases and J by 0 bases, and 6 bases separated the two germline ends. For the CDR3, the DNA is TGTGCCAGCAGCTATCAAGCTAACTATGGCTACACCTTC. This sequence encodes CASSYQANYGYTF.

The chain couples TRBV11-2 to TRBJ1-2; D is unclear. V was shortened by 4 bases and J by 8 bases, with 8 bases between the two germline ends. Germline V CDR1 and CDR2: SGHAT, FQNNGV. The CDR3 sequence is 11 residues long. The CDR3 sequence is CASSSSWGYTF. The CDR3 nucleotides read TGTGCCAGCAGCTCTAGTTGGGGCTACACCTTC.

The chain employs TRBV7-8 and TRBJ1-4; D uncertain. V was clipped by 5 bases and J by 5 bases, with 12 bases between them. The CDR3 is made up of 14 amino acids. Germline V gene lookup returns CDR1 SGHVS and CDR2 FQNEAQ. The CDR3 reads CASSPNRRNEKLFF. CDR3 nucleotide sequence: TGTGCCAGCAGCCCGAATCGTAGAAATGAAAAACTGTTTTTT.

This clone has a single count. The rearrangement uses TRBV18 and TRBJ2-1, with 11 bases aligning to TRBD2. There are 17 residues in the CDR3. V shed 0 bases, J shed 2 bases, and the junction held 3 bases outside the gene matches. Germline CDR1 KGHSH, CDR2 LQKENI. The DNA for the CDR3 is TGTGCCAGCTCACCACCTATAGCGGGAGGGACCTACAATGAGCAGTTCTTC. This codes for CASSPPIAGGTYNEQFF.

The V call is TRBV6-6, the J call TRBJ1-1; TRBD1 might be the D (5 bases). This CDR3 contains 13 residues. The V gene's germline CDR1 is MNHNY and CDR2 SVGAGI (reference sequence). The germline V and J ends were trimmed by 5 bases and 1 base, with 8 bases remaining between them. For the CDR3, the DNA is TGTGCCAGCAGTCAGGGAGGGAACACTGAAGCTTTCTTT. Its protein is CASSQGGNTEAFF.

V gene TRBV19 combines with J gene TRBJ1-2, with D tentatively TRBD1 (6 bases). Per the germline V gene, CDR1 is LNHDA and CDR2 is SQIVND (reference sequence). CDR3 length: 13 amino acids. V dropped 3 bases and J dropped 4 bases, with 9 bases sitting between them. CDR3 DNA: TGTGCCAGTAGTATCTACAGGGTCTATGGCTACACCTTC. This translates into CASSIYRVYGYTF.

The V call is TRBV9, the J call TRBJ1-1; D unresolved. Germline CDR1 SGDLS, CDR2 YYNGEE. The CDR3 runs to 13 residues. Trimming left V 0 bases short and J 8 bases short, with 11 bases between. The CDR3 nucleotides are TGTGCCAGCAGCGTAGTACGGGGTCGAGAAGCTTTCTTT. Its protein is CASSVVRGREAFF.

The V call is TRBV6-6, the J call TRBJ1-1, with D possibly TRBD1 on 5 matching bases. V was clipped by 5 bases and J by 3 bases, with 13 bases between them. This CDR3 spans 14 amino acids. From germline, CDR1 is MNHNY and CDR2 SVGAGI (reference sequence). Here the CDR3 reads CASSATLGDTEAFF. The CDR3, as DNA: TGTGCCAGCAGTGCGACCCTAGGGGACACTGAAGCTTTCTTT.

The chain links TRBV6-4 to TRBJ2-3, with D tentatively TRBD2 (5 bases). The V end was cut by 5 bases, the J end by 0 bases, with 12 bases between. The CDR3 spans 15 residues. Germline CDR1 is MRHNA and CDR2 is SNTAGT. CDR3 sequence reads: CASSNSGGSTDTQYF. The CDR3 DNA reads as TGTGCCAGCAGTAACAGCGGAGGTAGCACAGATACGCAGTATTTT.

V and J are TRBV5-5 and TRBJ1-5; D gene uncertain. Germline V gene data show CDR1 as SGHKS and CDR2 as YYEKEE (reference sequence). The CDR3 has 13 amino acids. V lost 2 bases and J lost 3, with 6 bases in between. The CDR3, as DNA: TGTGCCAGCAGCTTTGCTCCCAATCAGCCCCAGCATTTT. Amino acid sequence: CASSFAPNQPQHF.